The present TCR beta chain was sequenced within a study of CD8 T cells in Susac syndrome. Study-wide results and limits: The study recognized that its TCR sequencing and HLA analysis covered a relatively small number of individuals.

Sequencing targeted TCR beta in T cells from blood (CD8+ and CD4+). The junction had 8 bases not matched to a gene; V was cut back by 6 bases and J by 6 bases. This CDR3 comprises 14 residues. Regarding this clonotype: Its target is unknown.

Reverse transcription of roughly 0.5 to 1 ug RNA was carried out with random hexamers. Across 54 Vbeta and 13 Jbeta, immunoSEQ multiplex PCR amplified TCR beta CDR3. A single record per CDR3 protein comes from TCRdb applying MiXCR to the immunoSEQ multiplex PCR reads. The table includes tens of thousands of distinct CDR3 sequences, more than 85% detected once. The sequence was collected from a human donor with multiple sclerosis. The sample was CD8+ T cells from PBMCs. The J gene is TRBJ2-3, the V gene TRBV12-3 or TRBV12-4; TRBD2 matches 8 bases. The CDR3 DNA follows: TGTGCCAGCAGCCCAGCGGGAGAAGTGGATACGCAGTATTTT. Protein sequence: CASSPAGEVDTQYF.